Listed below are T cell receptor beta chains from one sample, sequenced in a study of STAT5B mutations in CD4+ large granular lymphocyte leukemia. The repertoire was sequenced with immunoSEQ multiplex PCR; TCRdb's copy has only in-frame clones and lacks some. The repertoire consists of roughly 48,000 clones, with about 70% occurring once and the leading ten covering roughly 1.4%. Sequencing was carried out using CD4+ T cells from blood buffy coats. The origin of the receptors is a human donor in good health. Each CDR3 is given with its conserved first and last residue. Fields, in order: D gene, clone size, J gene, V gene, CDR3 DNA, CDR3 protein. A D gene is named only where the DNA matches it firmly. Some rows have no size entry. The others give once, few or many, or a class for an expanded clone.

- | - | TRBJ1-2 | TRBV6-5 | TGTGCCAGCAGTTACGCCGGGGCCGGGGGCTACACCTTC | CASSYAGAGGYTF
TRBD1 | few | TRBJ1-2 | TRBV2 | TGTGCCAGCAGGTTGGGGACAGGGGGCGACTATGGCTACACCTTC | CASRLGTGGDYGYTF
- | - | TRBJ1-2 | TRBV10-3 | TGTGCCATCAGAGGAGGGGCTGGCGATGGCTACACCTTC | CAIRGGAGDGYTF
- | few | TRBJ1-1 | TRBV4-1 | TGCGCCAGCAGCCAAGACAGGGTTGGGAACACTGAAGCTTTCTTT | CASSQDRVGNTEAFF
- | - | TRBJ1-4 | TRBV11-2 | TGTGCCAGCAGCTTAGCCCTGACAACAACTAATGAAAAACTGTTTTTT | CASSLALTTTNEKLFF
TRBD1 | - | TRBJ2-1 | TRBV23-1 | TGCGCCAGCAGTCAGAGGCCAGGGGGCTCCTACAATGAGCAGTTCTTC | CASSQRPGGSYNEQFF
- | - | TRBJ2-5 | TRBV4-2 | TGTGCCAGCAGCCAAGAGACCGGGACAATCCAACCTCGGGGGGAGACCCAGTACTTC | CASSQETGTIQPRGETQYF
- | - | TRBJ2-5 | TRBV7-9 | TGTGCCAGCAGCTTAGGGTGGGGGGCGACTGGCGGGAGCCAAGAGACCCAGTACTTC | CASSLGWGATGGSQETQYF
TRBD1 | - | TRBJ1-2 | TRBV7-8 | TGTGCCAGCAGCCCCACGGGGGACAGGCTGTATGGCTACACCTTC | CASSPTGDRLYGYTF
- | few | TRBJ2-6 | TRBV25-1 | TGTGCCAGCAGTGAATATAACTCTGGGGCCAACGTCCTGACTTTC | CASSEYNSGANVLTF